The entry below gives a single T cell receptor beta chain sequence along with its context. The entry originates in a study of patients and donors after allogeneic stem cell transplantation. TCRdb itself ran the RT-PCR reads through MiXCR, one entry per CDR3 protein. The sample lists 9,000 to 15,000 distinct CDR3 sequences; 20% to 25% were seen once. V gave up 7 bases and J gave up 2 bases, with 11 bases separating them. The germline V gene has CDR1 SQVTM and CDR2 ANQGSEA. This CDR3 contains 13 residues. The sequenced material came from blood, either unsorted or a sorted T cell fraction (not recorded which). The V and J genes are TRBV29-1 and TRBJ2-2; no definite D call. This TCR was recovered from a human donor who was either an allogeneic HSCT recipient or a stem cell or donor lymphocyte infusion donor (not recorded which). It is not recorded whose cells these are; they may come from a transplant donor. CDR3 DNA: TGCAGCGCAGAGTCTTTTAACACCGGGGAGCTGTTTTTT. Protein sequence: CSAESFNTGELFF.